The rows below give T cell receptor beta chains drawn from one sample of a study of blood T cell repertoires in COVID-19. Only in-frame clones appear in the TCRdb table, and some are missing; sequencing was by immunoSEQ multiplex PCR. The repertoire holds approximately 150,000 clones, with 81% as singletons. Sequencing was performed on peripheral blood. These receptors originate from a man aged 55 to 70 with active or convalescent COVID-19. Each CDR3 is given with its conserved first and last residue. The D gene is left open where the match is weak. Rows may omit the clone size; those that give it use once, few, many or a size class.

>TRBJ2-5|-|-|TRBV6-5
CASSYRGTAPQETQYF
TGTGCCAGCAGTTACAGGGGGACGGCCCCCCAAGAGACCCAGTACTTC
>TRBJ2-3|-|-|TRBV7-9
CASSVPTRVGADTQYF
TGTGCCAGCAGCGTCCCGACGAGGGTTGGGGCAGATACGCAGTATTTT
>TRBJ2-3|-|TRBD2|TRBV2
CASRKGTSGRETDTQYF
TGTGCCAGCAGAAAGGGGACTAGCGGGAGGGAGACAGATACGCAGTATTTT
>TRBJ2-4|-|TRBD2|TRBV24-1
CATSVLSGRGAKNIQYF
TGTGCCACCAGTGTCCTCAGCGGGAGAGGAGCCAAAAACATTCAGTACTTC
>TRBJ1-1|-|TRBD1|TRBV19
CASSNRGMNTEAFF
TGTGCCAGTAGTAACAGGGGGATGAACACTGAAGCTTTCTTT
>TRBJ1-2|-|TRBD1|TRBV9
CASSVETQGGYGYTF
TGTGCCAGCAGCGTAGAAACACAGGGGGGCTATGGCTACACCTTC
>TRBJ2-3|-|-|TRBV6-6
CASSRSLGGTDTQYF
TGTGCCAGCAGCCGCTCGCTGGGGGGTACAGATACGCAGTATTTT
>TRBJ1-5|-|TRBD1|TRBV28
CASSRQGVSQPQHF
TGTGCCAGCAGTCGACAGGGGGTTAGTCAGCCCCAGCATTTT
>TRBJ1-3|few|-|TRBV7-2
CASSQQGLGVDTIYF
TGTGCCAGCAGCCAACAGGGCTTGGGGGTAGACACCATATATTTT
>TRBJ2-1|few|TRBD2|TRBV10-3
CASAGGYEQFF
TGTGCCTCGGCGGGGGGCTATGAGCAGTTCTTC
>TRBJ2-7|-|-|TRBV19
CASSPPQGFGQYF
TGTGCCAGTAGTCCGCCACAGGGTTTCGGGCAGTACTTC
>TRBJ2-5|-|TRBD1|TRBV5-1
CASSQDRGRQTQYF
TGCGCCAGCAGCCAGGACAGGGGGAGACAGACCCAGTACTTC
>TRBJ2-5|once|TRBD1|TRBV2
CASSEEVTGRETQYF
TGTGCCAGCAGTGAAGAGGTGACAGGGCGCGAGACCCAGTACTTC
>TRBJ1-4|-|TRBD1|TRBV6-5
CASCRTGAYEKLFF
TGTGCCAGCTGCAGGACAGGGGCATACGAAAAACTGTTTTTT
>TRBJ2-3|-|-|TRBV15
CATSRARGGGADTQYF
TGTGCCACCAGCAGAGCTCGAGGGGGAGGGGCAGATACGCAGTATTTT
>TRBJ1-5|-|-|TRBV29-1
CSVGPGANQPQHF
TGCAGCGTTGGCCCAGGTGCCAATCAGCCCCAGCATTTT
>TRBJ1-2|-|TRBD1|TRBV19
CATKGLGTGLVDHYGYTF
TGTGCCACCAAAGGGTTGGGGACAGGGTTGGTTGACCACTATGGCTACACCTTC
>TRBJ1-1|-|-|TRBV27
CASSYTRVNTEAFF
TGTGCCAGCAGCTACACTAGGGTGAACACTGAAGCTTTCTTT
>TRBJ1-3|-|-|TRBV3-1/TRBV3-2
CASSRPGPLGGNTIYF
TGTGCCAGCAGCCGGCCGGGTCCCTTAGGTGGAAACACCATATATTTT
>TRBJ2-7|-|TRBD1|TRBV7-9
CASSLRESTTGGLSYEQYF
TGTGCCAGCAGCTTACGGGAATCTACGACAGGGGGCCTCTCCTACGAGCAGTACTTC
>TRBJ2-2|many|-|TRBV5-1
CASSPTQGSEGELFF
TGCGCCAGCAGCCCAACCCAGGGATCTGAAGGGGAGCTGTTTTTT
>TRBJ1-5|-|-|TRBV5-1
CASSLDGRDQPQHF
TGCGCCAGCAGCTTGGACGGGAGGGATCAGCCCCAGCATTTT
>TRBJ1-1|few|-|TRBV3-1/TRBV3-2
CASSQLQGNTEAFF
TGTGCCAGCAGCCAGTTACAGGGGAACACTGAAGCTTTCTTT
>TRBJ2-7|-|TRBD1|TRBV6-6
CASSPSRTGLIGEQYF
TGTGCCAGCAGCCCTAGTCGGACAGGCCTCATCGGCGAGCAGTACTTC
>TRBJ2-2|-|TRBD2|TRBV27
CASSLMTLAGGRTGELFF
TGTGCCAGCAGTTTAATGACACTAGCGGGGGGACGGACCGGGGAGCTGTTTTTT
>TRBJ2-4|-|-|TRBV12-3/TRBV12-4
CASSGGAKNIQYF
TGTGCCAGCAGTGGAGGGGCGAAAAACATTCAGTACTTC
>TRBJ2-5|-|TRBD2|TRBV4-1
CASTLKGGLAGGPETQYF
TGCGCCAGCACCCTCAAGGGCGGTCTAGCGGGGGGGCCGGAGACCCAGTACTTC
>TRBJ2-1|-|-|TRBV18
CASSPPSGGPINEQFF
TGTGCCAGCTCACCACCTTCCGGGGGGCCCATTAATGAGCAGTTCTTC
>TRBJ1-5|-|-|TRBV7-2
CASSLGWGGQPQHF
TGTGCCAGCAGCTTAGGATGGGGGGGGCAGCCCCAGCATTTT
>TRBJ2-1|-|TRBD2|TRBV2
CASSKTSGGMNEQFF
TGTGCCAGCAGTAAAACTAGCGGGGGTATGAATGAGCAGTTCTTC
>TRBJ1-5|-|-|TRBV7-8
CASSPNRVDQPQHF
TGTGCCAGCAGCCCGAATCGGGTGGATCAGCCCCAGCATTTT
>TRBJ2-7|-|-|TRBV19
CASSIGLNSYEQYF
TGTGCCAGTAGTATCGGACTTAACTCCTACGAGCAGTACTTC
>TRBJ2-7|-|-|TRBV11-2
CASSPGLARYEQYF
TGTGCCAGCAGCCCGGGGCTAGCGCGCTACGAGCAGTACTTC
>TRBJ1-6|-|-|TRBV6-1
CASSERRQAYNSPLHF
TGTGCCAGCAGTGAAAGGCGACAAGCCTATAATTCACCCCTCCACTTT
>TRBJ2-1|-|TRBD2|TRBV18
CASSPELAGLKQQFF
TGTGCCAGCTCACCAGAACTAGCGGGGCTTAAGCAGCAGTTCTTC
>TRBJ2-7|-|-|TRBV5-1
CASSQRVAYEQYF
TGCGCCAGCAGCCAGCGGGTCGCCTACGAGCAGTACTTC
>TRBJ1-6|-|-|TRBV28
CASGYSSYNSPLHF
TGTGCCAGCGGATACAGCTCCTATAATTCACCCCTCCACTTT
>TRBJ2-5|once|-|TRBV7-9
CASSLQELETQYF
TGTGCCAGCAGCCTCCAAGAACTGGAGACCCAGTACTTC
>TRBJ1-5|many|-|TRBV2
CASRSDSGSNQPQHF
TGTGCCAGCAGGTCGGACAGTGGAAGCAATCAGCCCCAGCATTTT
>TRBJ2-6|-|-|TRBV5-6
CASSLGGSGANVLTF
TGTGCCAGCAGCTTGGGAGGGAGTGGGGCCAACGTCCTGACTTTC
>TRBJ2-7|-|-|TRBV2
CASTTSAYEQYF
TGTGCCAGCACTACCTCGGCCTACGAGCAGTACTTC
>TRBJ2-7|-|TRBD2|TRBV7-2
CASSTGLAGNDEQYF
TGTGCCAGCAGCACCGGACTAGCGGGAAACGACGAGCAGTACTTC
>TRBJ1-2|-|TRBD1|TRBV3-1/TRBV3-2
CASSLSTGTGVYGYTF
TGTGCCAGCAGCCTTAGCACCGGGACAGGGGTATATGGCTACACCTTC
>TRBJ2-6|few|TRBD1|TRBV18
CASSRTGGSGANVLTF
TGTGCCAGCTCACGAACAGGGGGCTCTGGGGCCAACGTCCTGACTTTC
>TRBJ2-3|-|-|TRBV10-1
CASRGDSYTDTQYF
TGCGCCAGCAGAGGAGACAGCTACACAGATACGCAGTATTTT
>TRBJ2-5|-|TRBD2|TRBV13
CASSQRTSGRAETQYF
TGTGCCAGCAGCCAACGGACTAGCGGGAGGGCAGAGACCCAGTACTTC
>TRBJ1-4|once|-|TRBV5-1
CASSLGGATNEKLFF
TGCGCCAGCAGCTTGGGGGGCGCAACTAATGAAAAACTGTTTTTT
>TRBJ2-2|-|TRBD1|TRBV11-3
CASSLGRGRIGELFF
TGTGCCAGCAGCTTAGGCAGGGGGCGCATCGGGGAGCTGTTTTTT
>TRBJ1-1|-|-|TRBV6-5
CATQGGRAEAFF
TGTGCCACCCAGGGAGGCAGGGCTGAAGCTTTCTTT